These T cell receptor beta chains were read from a single sample in a study of blood T cells in healthy people across ages. TCRdb recomputed calls from the 5' RACE reads with MiXCR, one row per CDR3 protein. This table holds roughly 1.5 million distinct CDR3 sequences, approximately 43% found once. The sequenced sample was blood. All receptors derive from a woman aged 18 to 35 in good health. Each CDR3 is given with its conserved first and last residue. The D gene is left open where the match is weak. Some rows have no size entry. The others give once, few or many, or a class for an expanded clone.

v_call	clone_size	j_call	d_call	cdr3_nt	cdr3_aa
TRBV6-2/TRBV6-3	NA	TRBJ2-5	NA	TGTGCCAGCAGTTACCGGGGGGCGGGAGAGACCCAGTACTTC	CASSYRGAGETQYF
TRBV7-9	NA	TRBJ1-2	NA	TGTGCCAGCAGCTTAGCGTCCGGGATCGCTAACTATGGCTACACCTTC	CASSLASGIANYGYTF
TRBV5-6	NA	TRBJ1-2	NA	TGTGCCAGCAGCGTTGACAAGGTGAACGGAGGCTACACCTTC	CASSVDKVNGGYTF
TRBV9	NA	TRBJ2-5	TRBD2	TGTGCCAGCAGCGTAATTAGCGGGGTTCAAGAGACCCAGTACTTC	CASSVISGVQETQYF
TRBV29-1	NA	TRBJ2-1	TRBD1	TGCAGCGTTCGGGACAGGGGGACCTACAATGAGCAGTTCTTC	CSVRDRGTYNEQFF
TRBV4-1	NA	TRBJ2-5	TRBD2	TGCGCCAGCAGCCAAGCTCTTGGCGGGGGGGCCGGGAATGAGCAGTACTTC	CASSQALGGGAGNEQYF
TRBV6-2/TRBV6-3	NA	TRBJ2-7	NA	TGTGCCAGCCGGCAAGCAGGGGAGCAGTACTTC	CASRQAGEQYF
TRBV5-1	NA	TRBJ2-7	NA	TGCGCCAGCAGCCTCAGCTTAGGGAACGATGAGCAGTACTTC	CASSLSLGNDEQYF
TRBV12-3/TRBV12-4	NA	TRBJ2-7	TRBD2	TGTGCCAGCAGTGAAGCGGGAAACTCCTACGAGCAGTACTTC	CASSEAGNSYEQYF
TRBV12-3/TRBV12-4	few	TRBJ1-2	NA	TGTGCCAGCAGCCTCGACAGGCATAATAACTATGGCTACACCTTC	CASSLDRHNNYGYTF
TRBV9	many	TRBJ2-1	TRBD2	TGTGCCAGCAGCCCCCGGGGGGGGAGCTCCTACAATGAGCAGTTCTTC	CASSPRGGSSYNEQFF
TRBV7-2	NA	TRBJ2-3	NA	TGTGCCAGCAGCAAACGACTCGGAGATACGCAGTATTTT	CASSKRLGDTQYF
TRBV27	few	TRBJ2-7	TRBD2	TGTGCCAGCAGTTTGATTGCGGGAGGGCCGAACAATGAGCAGTACTTC	CASSLIAGGPNNEQYF
TRBV20-1	NA	TRBJ1-2	NA	TGCAGTGCCACAGACCCCTATGGCTACACCTTC	CSATDPYGYTF
TRBV7-2	few	TRBJ2-1	TRBD1	TGTGCCAGCAACAACGGACAGGGGGCATACAATGAGCAGTTCTTC	CASNNGQGAYNEQFF
TRBV9	few	TRBJ2-1	NA	TGTGCCAGCAGCCTGCAAATTGGGCCCCCTATGTACAATGAGCAGTTCTTC	CASSLQIGPPMYNEQFF
TRBV12-3/TRBV12-4	few	TRBJ2-7	NA	TGTGCCTCGGTGTGGGCGGGGGCCCCCTACGAGCAGTACTTC	CASVWAGAPYEQYF
TRBV7-9	NA	TRBJ2-5	TRBD1	TGTGCCAGCAGCTTCGGACAGGGAAAAGAGACCCAGTACTTC	CASSFGQGKETQYF
TRBV29-1	NA	TRBJ1-2	TRBD1	TGCAGCGTTGAACGGACAGGGGGAAATTCTAACTATGGCTACACCTTC	CSVERTGGNSNYGYTF
TRBV5-1	once	TRBJ2-7	TRBD1	TGCGCCAGCAGCTTGGGACAGGGGGTGTTTTACGAGCAGTACTTC	CASSLGQGVFYEQYF
TRBV15	few	TRBJ2-7	NA	TGTGCCACCAGCAGGGACGGAACCTACGAGCAGTACTTC	CATSRDGTYEQYF
TRBV6-6	NA	TRBJ2-2	NA	TGTGCCAGCAGTTGGGGAGGCCCAACCGGGGAGCTGTTTTTT	CASSWGGPTGELFF
TRBV16	NA	TRBJ1-1	TRBD1	TGTGCCAGCAGCCAATCGGGGGACAGGGAAACTGAAGCTTTCTTT	CASSQSGDRETEAFF
TRBV4-3	once	TRBJ1-5	NA	TGCGCCAGCAGCCAAGTAGATAGGGGTCAGCCCCAGCATTTT	CASSQVDRGQPQHF
TRBV5-1	NA	TRBJ1-2	NA	TGCGCCAGCAGCTTGACCGGGACACTGACTAACTATGGCTGCACCTTC	CASSLTGTLTNYGCTF
TRBV27	NA	TRBJ2-7	NA	TGTGCCAGCAGTTTAGCCGGGGAGGCCAGCGGGCCTTCCTACGAGCAGTACTTC	CASSLAGEASGPSYEQYF
TRBV27	NA	TRBJ2-5	TRBD1	TGTGCCAGCAGTGCGCACAGGGGTCCAGAGACCCAGTACTTC	CASSAHRGPETQYF
TRBV4-3	NA	TRBJ2-7	NA	TGCGCCAGCAGCCAAGAGATCGACAGGACCTACGAGCAGTACTTC	CASSQEIDRTYEQYF
TRBV6-1	NA	TRBJ2-3	NA	TGTGCCAGCAGTGAATGGACCGTCACAGATACGCAGTATTTT	CASSEWTVTDTQYF
TRBV27	NA	TRBJ1-6	NA	TGTGCCAGCAGTCACCGGACGGACCCTAGCTCCTATAATTCACCCCTCCACTTT	CASSHRTDPSSYNSPLHF
TRBV9	NA	TRBJ2-2	NA	TGTGCCAGCAGCGCGCATACCGGGGAGCTGTTTTTT	CASSAHTGELFF
TRBV7-9	NA	TRBJ1-4	NA	TGTGCCAGCAGCTTAGGGAACGGTGAAAAACTGTTTTTT	CASSLGNGEKLFF
TRBV4-3	NA	TRBJ2-1	TRBD2	TGCGCCAGCAGCCAAGTACGGACTAGCGGCAACAATGAGCAGTTCTTC	CASSQVRTSGNNEQFF
TRBV6-6	few	TRBJ2-1	NA	TGTGCCAGCAATTCGGGGGAGGTCTACAATGAGCAGTTCTTC	CASNSGEVYNEQFF
TRBV9	NA	TRBJ2-3	TRBD2	TGTGCCAGCAGCGTAAGCGGGGGCCAAAGCACAGATACGCAGTATTTT	CASSVSGGQSTDTQYF
TRBV29-1	NA	TRBJ2-1	NA	TGCAGCGTTGAAGGCCGGGACAATGAGCAGTTCTTC	CSVEGRDNEQFF
TRBV7-9	NA	TRBJ1-1	NA	TGTGCCAGCAGCCATGTCAGCAGCACTGAAGCTTTCTTT	CASSHVSSTEAFF
TRBV11-3	many	TRBJ1-6	NA	TGTGCCAGCAGCTTAGATCGAAATTCACCCCTCCACTTT	CASSLDRNSPLHF
TRBV6-1	NA	TRBJ2-6	NA	TGTGCCAGCACCCTGATGTCCATCCGCTCTGGGGCCAACGTCCTGACTTTC	CASTLMSIRSGANVLTF
TRBV11-2	NA	TRBJ2-5	TRBD2	TGTGCCAGCAGCCCCTTAGCGGGGGGGCAGGTGGAGACCCAGTACTTC	CASSPLAGGQVETQYF
TRBV7-9	NA	TRBJ2-5	NA	TGTGCCAGCAGCTTAGTTCCTAGCGCGGACAATGAGCAGTACTTC	CASSLVPSADNEQYF
TRBV7-2	few	TRBJ1-1	NA	TGTGCCAGCAGCTTAATAGATTTTGCCAGCACTGAAGCTTTCTTT	CASSLIDFASTEAFF
TRBV20-1	few	TRBJ2-1	NA	TGCAGTGCTAGATTCAGGACCTACAATGAGCAGTTCTTC	CSARFRTYNEQFF
TRBV30	NA	TRBJ1-5	TRBD1	TGTGCCTTGAGACAGGGTAGCAATCAGCCCCAGCATTTT	CALRQGSNQPQHF
TRBV5-1	once	TRBJ2-7	TRBD2	TGCGCCAGCAGCTCTCCTAGCGGGGGGAGATACGAGCAGTACTTC	CASSSPSGGRYEQYF
TRBV13	few	TRBJ1-1	NA	TGTGCCAGCAGCGCTAACTGGGTCAACACTGAAGCTTTCTTT	CASSANWVNTEAFF
TRBV29-1	NA	TRBJ2-2	NA	TGCAGCGTTGACGATACCGCCGGGGAGCTGTTTTTT	CSVDDTAGELFF
TRBV30	NA	TRBJ2-6	NA	TGTGCCTGGACCCCAGACAACTCTGGGGCCAACGTCCTGACTTTC	CAWTPDNSGANVLTF
TRBV7-2	few	TRBJ2-3	NA	TGTGCCAGCAGCTTAGCTATGACACCCACAGATACGCAGTATTTT	CASSLAMTPTDTQYF
TRBV11-2	NA	TRBJ2-1	NA	TGTGCCAGCAGCCTGCCGATAACATATCTTGGGGAGACCCAGTTCTTC	CASSLPITYLGETQFF
TRBV5-1	NA	TRBJ1-1	TRBD1	TGCGCCAGCAGCGCGGAGACAGGGTTAGGCGCTGAAGCTTTCTTT	CASSAETGLGAEAFF
TRBV11-2	NA	TRBJ2-1	TRBD1	TGTGCCAGCAGCCTCTATTCTTTACTCGCCGGGACAGCCTACGATGAGCAGTTCTTC	CASSLYSLLAGTAYDEQFF
TRBV12-3/TRBV12-4	few	TRBJ2-3	NA	TGTGCCAGCAAAGGACCCACAGATACGCAGTATTTT	CASKGPTDTQYF